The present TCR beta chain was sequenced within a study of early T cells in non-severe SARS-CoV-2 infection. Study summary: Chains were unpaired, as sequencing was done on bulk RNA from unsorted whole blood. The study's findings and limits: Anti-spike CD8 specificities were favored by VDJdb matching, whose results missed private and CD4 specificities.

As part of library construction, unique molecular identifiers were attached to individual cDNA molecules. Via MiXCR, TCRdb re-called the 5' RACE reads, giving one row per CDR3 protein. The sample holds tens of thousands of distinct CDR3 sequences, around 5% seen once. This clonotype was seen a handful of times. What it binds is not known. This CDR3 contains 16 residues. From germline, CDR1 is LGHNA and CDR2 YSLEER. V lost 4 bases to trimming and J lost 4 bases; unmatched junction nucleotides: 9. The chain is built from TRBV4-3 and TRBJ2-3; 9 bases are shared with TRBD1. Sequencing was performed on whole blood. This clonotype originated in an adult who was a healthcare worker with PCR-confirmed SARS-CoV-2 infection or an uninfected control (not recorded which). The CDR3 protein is CASSRGDRVGSDTQYF. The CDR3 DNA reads TGCGCCAGCAGCCGGGGGGACAGGGTAGGGTCAGATACGCAGTATTTT.